The sample holds many counts of the clone carrying this T cell receptor (beta chain). Its antigen is undetermined. The CDR3 consists of 13 residues. Trimming left V 5 bases short and J 3 bases short, with 11 bases between. CDR1 is SGHTA and CDR2 is FQGNSA in the germline V gene. This specimen belongs to a study of molecular identifiers for immune sequencing clone quantification. General study points: Clones above 20 RNA copies held over 98% of effector molecules, under 1% in naive cells.

Previously described methods and listed TCR primers produced bulk TCR libraries. Each CDR3 protein gets one entry after TCRdb re-called the PCR reads with MiXCR. Here the sample spans about 510,000 distinct CDR3 sequences, roughly a fifth being singletons. This clonotype was obtained from a human donor in good health. Some libraries in this study had Jurkat cell RNA spiked in. The sample comprised naive CD8+ T cells from blood, with Jurkat cell RNA spiked in. This sample's subset: FACS-sorted CD8+CD4-CCR7+CD45RA+ naive T cells. The V gene is TRBV7-2, the J gene TRBJ2-7; no reliable D call. CDR3 region: CASSPTWGYEQYF. Here the CDR3 DNA reads TGTGCCAGCAGCCCAACATGGGGCTACGAGCAGTACTTC.